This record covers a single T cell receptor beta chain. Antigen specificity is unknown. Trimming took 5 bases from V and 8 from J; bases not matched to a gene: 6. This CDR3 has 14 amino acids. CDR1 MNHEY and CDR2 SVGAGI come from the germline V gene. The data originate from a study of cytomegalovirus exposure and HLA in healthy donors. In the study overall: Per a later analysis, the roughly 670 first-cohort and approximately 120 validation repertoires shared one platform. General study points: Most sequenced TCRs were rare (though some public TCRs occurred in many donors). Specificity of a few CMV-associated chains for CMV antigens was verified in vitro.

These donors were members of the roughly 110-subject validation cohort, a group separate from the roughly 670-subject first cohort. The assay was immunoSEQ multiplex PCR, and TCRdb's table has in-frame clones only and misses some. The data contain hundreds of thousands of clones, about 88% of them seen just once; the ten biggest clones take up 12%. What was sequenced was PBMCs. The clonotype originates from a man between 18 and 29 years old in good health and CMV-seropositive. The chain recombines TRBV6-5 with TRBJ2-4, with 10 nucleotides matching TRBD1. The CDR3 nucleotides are TGTGCCAGCAGTCTGGACAGGGGGGCAGACATTCAGTACTTC. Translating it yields CASSLDRGADIQYF.